Sequencing of this TCR beta chain was carried out in a study of T cell responses to AZD1222 COVID-19 vaccine. This clone was counted between two and nine times. Its antigen remains unidentified. Clones were read by immunoSEQ multiplex PCR, and TCRdb kept only the in-frame ones, dropping some. This repertoire shows more than 95,000 clones, 65% to 90% found once; its top ten account for around a quarter. The study's findings and limits: Researchers took repertoire samples only after the peak T cell response had come.

The receptor was derived from an adult who received the AZD1222 COVID-19 vaccine. The sequencing used peripheral blood, collected 28 days after the second AZD1222 dose.

The CDR3 DNA reads as TGTGCCAGCAGTAACGTTAAAGGTGGCTACACCTTC. This encodes CASSNVKGGYTF. This rearrangement joins TRBV6-5 to TRBJ1-2; D is uncertain. This CDR3 spans 12 amino acids. The germline gives CDR1 MNHEY, CDR2 SVGAGI. V was trimmed by 5 bases and J by 7 bases, leaving 11 bases between them.